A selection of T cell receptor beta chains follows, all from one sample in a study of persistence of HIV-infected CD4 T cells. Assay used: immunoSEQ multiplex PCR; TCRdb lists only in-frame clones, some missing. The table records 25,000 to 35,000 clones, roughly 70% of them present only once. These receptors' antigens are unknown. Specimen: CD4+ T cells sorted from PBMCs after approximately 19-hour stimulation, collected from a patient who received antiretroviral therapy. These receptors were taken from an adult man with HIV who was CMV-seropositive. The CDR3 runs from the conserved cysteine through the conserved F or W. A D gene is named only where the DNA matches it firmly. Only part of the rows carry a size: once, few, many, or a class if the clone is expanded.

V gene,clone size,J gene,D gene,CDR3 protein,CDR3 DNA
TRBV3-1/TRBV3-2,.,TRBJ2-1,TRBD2,CASSHAPKLAGGGEQFF,TGTGCCAGCAGCCATGCCCCTAAACTAGCGGGGGGTGGCGAGCAGTTCTTC
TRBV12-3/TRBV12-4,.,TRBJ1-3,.,CASSLGSGNTIYF,TGTGCCAGCAGTTTAGGCTCTGGAAACACCATATATTTT
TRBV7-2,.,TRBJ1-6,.,CASSLDWGAPLHF,TGTGCCAGCAGCTTAGATTGGGGAGCACCCCTCCACTTT
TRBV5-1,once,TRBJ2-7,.,CASSLDVSSYEQYF,TGCGCCAGCAGCTTGGACGTCAGCTCCTACGAGCAGTACTTC
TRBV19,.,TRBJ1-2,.,CASTSYKGVAGYTF,TGTGCCAGTACCTCTTATAAAGGGGTGGCTGGCTACACCTTC
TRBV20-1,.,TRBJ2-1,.,CSASRSAGSGQFF,TGCAGTGCTAGTCGTAGCGCCGGTTCGGGGCAGTTCTTC
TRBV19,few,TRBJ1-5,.,CASSIGNEGRGSQPQHF,TGTGCCAGTAGTATAGGTAATGAGGGGCGCGGATCGCAGCCCCAGCATTTT
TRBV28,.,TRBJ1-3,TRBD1,CASSVYDRGTGNTIYF,TGTGCCAGCAGCGTTTACGACAGGGGTACGGGAAACACCATATATTTT
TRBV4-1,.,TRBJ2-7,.,CASSLGVAATSYEQYF,TGCGCCAGCAGCCTCGGGGTAGCGGCTACGTCCTACGAGCAGTACTTC
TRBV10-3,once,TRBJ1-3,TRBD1,CAISARGRSGNTIYF,TGTGCCATCAGTGCCAGGGGGCGAAGTGGAAACACCATATATTTT
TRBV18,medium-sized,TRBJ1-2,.,CASSPISTGMNYGYTF,TGTGCCAGCTCACCAATTTCTACAGGGATGAACTATGGCTACACCTTC
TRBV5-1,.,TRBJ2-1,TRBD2,CASSAGIDEQFF,TGCGCCTCCTCAGCGGGGATCGATGAGCAGTTCTTC
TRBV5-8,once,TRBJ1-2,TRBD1,CASSFPGQGPSGGYTF,TGTGCCAGCAGCTTCCCAGGACAGGGCCCCTCTGGTGGCTACACCTTC
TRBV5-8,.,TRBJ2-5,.,CASRSAWEQETQYF,TGTGCCAGCAGATCGGCTTGGGAGCAAGAGACCCAGTACTTC
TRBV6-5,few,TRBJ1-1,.,CASRDRQSNTEAFF,TGTGCCAGCAGAGACCGACAGTCGAACACTGAAGCTTTCTTT
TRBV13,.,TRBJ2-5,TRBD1,CASSLGPPGQGKETQYF,TGTGCCAGCAGCTTAGGACCCCCGGGACAGGGTAAAGAGACCCAGTACTTC
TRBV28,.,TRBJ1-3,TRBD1,CASMETGGGTGNTIYF,TGTGCCAGCATGGAGACAGGGGGAGGCACTGGAAACACCATATATTTT
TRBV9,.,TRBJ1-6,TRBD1,CASSLGDRGTPLHF,TGTGCCAGCAGCTTGGGGGACAGGGGGACACCCCTCCACTTT
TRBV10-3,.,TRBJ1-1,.,CAISEWAGQGTDTEAFF,TGTGCCATCAGTGAGTGGGCAGGGCAAGGGACGGACACTGAAGCTTTCTTT
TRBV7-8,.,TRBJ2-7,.,CASSRAGQPAHEQYF,TGTGCCAGCAGCCGTGCGGGACAGCCAGCCCACGAGCAGTACTTC
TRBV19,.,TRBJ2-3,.,CASSGAGPGADTQYF,TGTGCCAGTAGTGGGGCCGGGCCGGGTGCAGATACGCAGTATTTT
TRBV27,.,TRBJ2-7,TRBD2,CASSLKGLAGTYEQYF,TGTGCCAGCAGTTTAAAGGGACTAGCGGGTACCTACGAGCAGTACTTC
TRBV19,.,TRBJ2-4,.,CASSPGDVKNIQYF,TGTGCCAGTAGTCCAGGGGACGTAAAAAACATTCAGTACTTC
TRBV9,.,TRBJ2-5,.,CASSVARGSQETQYF,TGTGCCAGCAGCGTAGCGAGGGGCTCCCAAGAGACCCAGTACTTC
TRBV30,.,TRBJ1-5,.,CAWSVRGKGQPQHF,TGTGCCTGGAGTGTACGGGGGAAGGGTCAGCCCCAGCATTTT
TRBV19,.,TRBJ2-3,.,CASRMSLDPTDTQYF,TGTGCCAGTAGGATGAGCCTCGATCCCACAGATACGCAGTATTTT
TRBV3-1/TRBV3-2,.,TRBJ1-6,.,CASSLGVNSPLHF,TGTGCCAGCAGCTTGGGGGTTAATTCACCCCTCCACTTT
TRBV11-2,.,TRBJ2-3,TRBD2,CASSPGLAGGKSTDTQYF,TGTGCCAGCAGCCCGGGACTAGCGGGAGGAAAATCCACAGATACGCAGTATTTT
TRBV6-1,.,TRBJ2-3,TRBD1,CASSPRGQTDTQYF,TGTGCCAGCAGCCCCAGGGGGCAGACAGATACGCAGTATTTT
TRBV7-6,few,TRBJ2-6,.,CASSLSVGSGANVLTF,TGTGCCAGCAGCTTATCGGTCGGCTCTGGGGCCAACGTCCTGACTTTC
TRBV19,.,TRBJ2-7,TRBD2,CASSFNAGGAYEQYF,TGTGCCAGTAGTTTCAATGCGGGGGGCGCCTACGAGCAGTACTTC
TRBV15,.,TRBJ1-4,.,CATSSWTSANEKLFF,TGTGCCACCAGCAGCTGGACTTCGGCCAATGAAAAACTGTTTTTT
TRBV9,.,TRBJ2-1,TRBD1,CASSFLTGPYNEQFF,TGTGCCAGCAGCTTCCTGACAGGGCCCTACAATGAGCAGTTCTTC
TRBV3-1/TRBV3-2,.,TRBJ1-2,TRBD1,CASSQVADRGYGYTF,TGTGCCAGCAGCCAAGTAGCAGACAGGGGATACGGCTACACCTTC
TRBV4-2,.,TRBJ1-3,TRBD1,CASSQVGEGAGGNTIYF,TGTGCCAGCAGCCAAGTGGGCGAGGGGGCTGGTGGAAACACCATATATTTT
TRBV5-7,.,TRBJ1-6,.,CASSLARLNNSPLHF,TGTGCCAGCAGCTTGGCCCGGCTGAATAATTCACCCCTCCACTTT
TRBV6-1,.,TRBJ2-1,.,CASSEESLKDEDEQFF,TGTGCCAGCAGTGAAGAATCTCTAAAGGATGAGGATGAGCAGTTCTTC
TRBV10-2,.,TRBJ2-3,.,CASSEVYTDTQYF,TGCGCCAGCAGTGAGGTTTATACGGATACGCAGTATTTT
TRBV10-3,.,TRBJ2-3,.,CAISTGQDTQYF,TGTGCCATCAGTACAGGACAAGATACGCAGTATTTT
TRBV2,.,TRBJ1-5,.,CASSEGGVQPQHF,TGTGCCAGCAGTGAGGGGGGGGTTCAGCCCCAGCATTTT
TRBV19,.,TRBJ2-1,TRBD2,CASTSPPRGGSGEQFF,TGTGCCAGTACCTCACCCCCACGGGGGGGTTCAGGTGAGCAGTTCTTC
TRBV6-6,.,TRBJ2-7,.,CASSYEGTAEQYF,TGTGCCAGCAGTTACGAGGGCACCGCCGAGCAGTACTTC
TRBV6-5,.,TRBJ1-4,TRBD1,CASRLGQGTGKLFF,TGTGCCAGCAGACTCGGACAGGGCACGGGGAAACTGTTTTTT
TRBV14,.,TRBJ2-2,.,CASSQDITATGELFF,TGTGCCAGCAGCCAAGATATAACAGCCACCGGGGAGCTGTTTTTT
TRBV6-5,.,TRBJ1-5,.,CASREIFFNQPQHF,TGTGCCAGCAGAGAGATATTCTTCAATCAGCCCCAGCATTTT
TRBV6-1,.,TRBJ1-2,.,CASSERLYGYTF,TGTGCCAGCAGTGAACGGCTCTATGGCTACACCTTC
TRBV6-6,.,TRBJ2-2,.,CASSYRGNPTGELFF,TGTGCCAGCAGTTACCGGGGTAACCCCACCGGGGAGCTGTTTTTT
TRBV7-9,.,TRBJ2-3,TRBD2,CASSLALQRGGTDTQYF,TGTGCCAGCAGCTTAGCGCTACAGCGGGGGGGCACAGATACGCAGTATTTT
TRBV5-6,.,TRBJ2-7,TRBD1,CASSGQEELYEQYF,TGTGCCAGCAGCGGACAGGAAGAACTCTACGAGCAGTACTTC
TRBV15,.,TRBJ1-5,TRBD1,CATRGDRDSNQPQHF,TGTGCCACCAGGGGGGACAGGGATAGCAATCAGCCCCAGCATTTT
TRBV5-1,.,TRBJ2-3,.,CASSPYGGGGYTDTQYF,TGCGCCAGCAGCCCCTATGGGGGCGGGGGATACACAGATACGCAGTATTTT
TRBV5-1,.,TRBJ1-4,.,CASSLPGLNEKLFF,TGCGCCAGCAGCCTGCCGGGTCTTAATGAAAAACTGTTTTTT
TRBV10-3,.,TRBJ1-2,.,CAISQEGNYGYTF,TGTGCCATCAGTCAGGAAGGTAACTATGGCTACACCTTC
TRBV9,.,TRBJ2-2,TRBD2,CASSTGTSGYTGELFF,TGTGCCAGCAGCACAGGGACTAGCGGTTACACCGGGGAGCTGTTTTTT
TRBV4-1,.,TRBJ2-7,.,CASSPQHGVVSSYEQYF,TGCGCCAGCAGCCCGCAGCATGGGGTGGTTAGCTCCTACGAGCAGTACTTC
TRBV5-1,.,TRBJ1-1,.,CASSLGGLGVGNTEAFF,TGCGCCAGCAGCTTGGGAGGCCTCGGCGTGGGGAACACTGAAGCTTTCTTT
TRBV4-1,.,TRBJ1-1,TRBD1,CASSQDADRLNTEAFF,TGCGCCAGCAGCCAAGACGCGGACAGGCTGAACACTGAAGCTTTCTTT
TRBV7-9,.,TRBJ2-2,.,CASSSRGGAITGELFF,TGTGCCAGCTCCTCCAGGGGGGGTGCTATCACCGGGGAGCTGTTTTTT
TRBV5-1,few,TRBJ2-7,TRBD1,CASSLPGQDSYEQYF,TGCGCCAGCAGCCTGCCGGGACAGGACTCCTACGAGCAGTACTTC